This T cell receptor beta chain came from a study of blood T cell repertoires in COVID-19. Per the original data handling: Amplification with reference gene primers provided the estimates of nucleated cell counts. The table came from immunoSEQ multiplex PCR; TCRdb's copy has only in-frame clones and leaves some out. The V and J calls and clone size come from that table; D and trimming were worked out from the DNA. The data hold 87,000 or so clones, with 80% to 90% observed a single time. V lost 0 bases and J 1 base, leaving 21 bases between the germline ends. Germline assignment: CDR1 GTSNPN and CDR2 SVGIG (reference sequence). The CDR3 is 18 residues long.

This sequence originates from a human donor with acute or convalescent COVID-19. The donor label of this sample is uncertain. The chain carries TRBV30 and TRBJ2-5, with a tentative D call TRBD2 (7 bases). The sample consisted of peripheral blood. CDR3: CAWSVHGGYSSGQETQYF. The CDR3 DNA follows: TGTGCCTGGAGTGTACATGGGGGCTACTCTAGCGGCCAAGAGACCCAGTACTTC. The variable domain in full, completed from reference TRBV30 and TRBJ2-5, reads SQTIHQWPATLVQPVGSPLSLECTVEGTSNPNLYWYRQAAGRGLQLLFYSVGIGQISSEVPQNLSASRPQDRQFILSSKKLLLSDSGFYLCAWSVHGGYSSGQETQYFGPGTRLLVL.